A selection of T cell receptor beta chains follows, all from one sample in a study of T cell responses to AZD1222 COVID-19 vaccine. Data came from immunoSEQ multiplex PCR; TCRdb stores just in-frame clones and leaves some out. The table has roughly 180,000 clones, approximately 90% seen once. This specimen consisted of peripheral blood, obtained 28 days after the second AZD1222 dose. The receptors come from an adult who received the AZD1222 COVID-19 vaccine. Each CDR3 is given with its conserved first and last residue. A D gene is named only where the DNA matches it firmly. The size field is filled for only some rows; it gives once, few, many or a size class.

-,TRBJ1-5,TRBV28,-,CASSSVYSNQPQHF,TGTGCCAGCAGTTCAGTCTATAGCAATCAGCCCCAGCATTTT
-,TRBJ2-1,TRBV5-1,-,CASSFTGEVYNEQFF,TGCGCCAGCAGCTTCACGGGAGAGGTTTACAATGAGCAGTTCTTC
TRBD2,TRBJ2-5,TRBV4-2,-,CASRQLAGVETQYF,TGTGCCAGCAGGCAATTAGCGGGAGTAGAGACCCAGTACTTC
TRBD1,TRBJ1-6,TRBV25-1,-,CASSVTDRGYNSPLHF,TGTGCCAGCAGTGTTACGGACAGGGGTTATAATTCACCCCTCCACTTT
TRBD1,TRBJ1-2,TRBV5-1,-,CASSGGTGGALGGYTF,TGCGCCAGCAGCGGAGGGACAGGGGGCGCTTTAGGTGGCTACACCTTC
-,TRBJ1-3,TRBV7-3,-,CASSFGPPGMGNTIYF,TGTGCCAGCAGCTTCGGCCCCCCTGGGATGGGAAACACCATATATTTT
-,TRBJ2-7,TRBV7-2,-,CASSLNLPGVEQYF,TGTGCCAGCAGCTTAAATCTTCCGGGGGTCGAGCAGTACTTC
TRBD1,TRBJ1-5,TRBV20-1,-,CSASPGTGKVQPQHF,TGCAGTGCTAGTCCAGGGACAGGGAAGGTTCAGCCCCAGCATTTT
TRBD1,TRBJ1-4,TRBV28,-,CASRLGRDRGNEKLFF,TGTGCCAGCAGGTTAGGGAGGGACAGGGGAAATGAAAAACTGTTTTTT
TRBD2,TRBJ2-5,TRBV7-8,-,CASRTSGRWGETQYF,TGTGCCAGCAGAACTAGCGGGAGGTGGGGGGAGACCCAGTACTTC
TRBD1,TRBJ1-5,TRBV27,-,CASSPTGGTQPQHF,TGTGCCAGCAGTCCTACAGGGGGAACTCAGCCCCAGCATTTT
TRBD2,TRBJ2-2,TRBV6-2/TRBV6-3,-,CASNPLAGNPGELFF,TGTGCCAGCAACCCACTAGCGGGAAACCCCGGGGAGCTGTTTTTT
TRBD2,TRBJ2-3,TRBV7-3,once,CASSLRLAGTDTQYF,TGTGCCAGCAGCTTAAGACTAGCAGGCACAGATACGCAGTATTTT
-,TRBJ1-2,TRBV30,few,CAWSPKSGRVAYGYTF,TGTGCCTGGAGCCCGAAATCGGGCCGTGTTGCCTATGGCTACACCTTC
-,TRBJ2-3,TRBV24-1,-,CATSGSRGGDTQYF,TGTGCCACCAGTGGTAGCAGGGGAGGGGATACGCAGTATTTT
-,TRBJ2-7,TRBV9,-,CASSVVGDPGGEQYF,TGTGCCAGCAGCGTAGTAGGGGACCCCGGGGGAGAGCAGTACTTC
-,TRBJ2-5,TRBV19,-,CASQETQYF,TGTGCCTCCCAAGAGACCCAGTACTTC
TRBD1,TRBJ2-3,TRBV11-2,once,CASRRPGQRFTDTQYF,TGTGCCAGCAGGCGACCGGGACAGAGATTCACAGATACGCAGTATTTT
-,TRBJ2-7,TRBV6-5,once,CASRVGTPSYEQYF,TGTGCCAGCAGGGTCGGGACGCCTTCCTACGAGCAGTACTTC
TRBD2,TRBJ2-1,TRBV3-1/TRBV3-2,-,CASSQRVGGRDEQFF,TGTGCCAGCAGCCAGAGGGTGGGCGGGAGAGATGAGCAGTTCTTC
TRBD2,TRBJ2-1,TRBV30,-,CAWSPGLAGVSHEQFF,TGTGCCTGGAGTCCTGGACTAGCGGGAGTGTCCCATGAGCAGTTCTTC
-,TRBJ1-3,TRBV28,-,CASSLLGSGNTIYF,TGTGCCAGCAGTTTACTCGGCTCTGGAAACACCATATATTTT
TRBD2,TRBJ2-7,TRBV5-5,-,CASSRIHGGTSYEQYF,TGTGCCAGCAGCCGAATCCACGGGGGGACTTCCTACGAGCAGTACTTC
TRBD2,TRBJ2-1,TRBV13,few,CASSVLAGVSYNEQFF,TGTGCCAGCAGCGTTTTAGCGGGAGTGTCCTACAATGAGCAGTTCTTC
TRBD2,TRBJ2-7,TRBV5-6,-,CASSLLYGGREQYF,TGTGCCAGCAGCTTGCTCTACGGGGGGAGGGAGCAGTACTTC
TRBD1,TRBJ1-1,TRBV19,-,CASSLGGGNTEAFF,TGTGCCAGTAGTCTAGGGGGCGGGAACACTGAAGCTTTCTTT
-,TRBJ1-3,TRBV7-9,-,CASSLNRELLSGNTIYF,TGTGCCAGCAGCCTGAACAGGGAACTTTTGTCTGGAAACACCATATATTTT
-,TRBJ2-7,TRBV5-5,-,CASRSTLASSYEQYF,TGTGCCAGCAGGTCAACGCTGGCCAGTTCCTACGAGCAGTACTTC
-,TRBJ2-1,TRBV25-1,once,CASQEPSSYNEQFF,TGTGCCAGCCAGGAGCCGAGCTCCTACAATGAGCAGTTCTTC
-,TRBJ2-3,TRBV11-3,-,CASSLDGGPTDTQYF,TGTGCCAGCAGCTTAGATGGGGGACCCACAGATACGCAGTATTTT
-,TRBJ2-1,TRBV15,-,CATSRGHQYNEQFF,TGTGCCACCAGCAGAGGCCACCAGTACAATGAGCAGTTCTTC